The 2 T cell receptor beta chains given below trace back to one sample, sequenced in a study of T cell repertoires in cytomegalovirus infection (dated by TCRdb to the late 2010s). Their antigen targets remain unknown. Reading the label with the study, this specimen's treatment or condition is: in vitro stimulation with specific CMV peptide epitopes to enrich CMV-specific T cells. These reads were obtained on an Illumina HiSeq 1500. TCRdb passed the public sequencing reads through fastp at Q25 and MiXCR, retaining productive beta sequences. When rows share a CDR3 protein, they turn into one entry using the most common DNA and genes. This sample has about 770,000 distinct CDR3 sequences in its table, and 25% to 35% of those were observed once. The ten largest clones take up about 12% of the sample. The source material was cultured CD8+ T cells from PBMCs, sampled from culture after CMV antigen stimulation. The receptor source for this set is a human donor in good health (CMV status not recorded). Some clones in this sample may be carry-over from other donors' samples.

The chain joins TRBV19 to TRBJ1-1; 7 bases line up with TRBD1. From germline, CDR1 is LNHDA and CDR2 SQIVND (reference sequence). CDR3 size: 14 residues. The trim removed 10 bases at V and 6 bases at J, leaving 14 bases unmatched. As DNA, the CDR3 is TGTGCCACCGATACAACAGGGGATGGGGCTGAAGCTTTCTTT. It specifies CATDTTGDGAEAFF.

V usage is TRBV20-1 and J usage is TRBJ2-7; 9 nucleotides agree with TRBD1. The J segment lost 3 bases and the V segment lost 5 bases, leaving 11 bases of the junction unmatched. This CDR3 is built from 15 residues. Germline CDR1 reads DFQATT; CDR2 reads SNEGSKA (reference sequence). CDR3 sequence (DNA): TGCAGTGCTTCGGACCCGGGACAGGGTAACTACGAGCAGTACTTC. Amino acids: CSASDPGQGNYEQYF.